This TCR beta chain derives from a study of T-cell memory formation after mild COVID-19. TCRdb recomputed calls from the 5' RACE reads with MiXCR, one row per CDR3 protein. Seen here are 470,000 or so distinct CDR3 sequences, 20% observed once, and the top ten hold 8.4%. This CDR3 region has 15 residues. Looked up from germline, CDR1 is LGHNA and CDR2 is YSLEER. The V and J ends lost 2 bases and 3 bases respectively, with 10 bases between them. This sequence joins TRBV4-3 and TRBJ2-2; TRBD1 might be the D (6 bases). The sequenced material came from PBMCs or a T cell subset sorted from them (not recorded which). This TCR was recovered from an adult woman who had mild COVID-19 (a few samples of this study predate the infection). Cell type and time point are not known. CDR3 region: CASSQRDTYTGELFF. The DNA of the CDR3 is TGCGCCAGCAGCCAACGGGACACTTACACCGGGGAGCTGTTTTTT.